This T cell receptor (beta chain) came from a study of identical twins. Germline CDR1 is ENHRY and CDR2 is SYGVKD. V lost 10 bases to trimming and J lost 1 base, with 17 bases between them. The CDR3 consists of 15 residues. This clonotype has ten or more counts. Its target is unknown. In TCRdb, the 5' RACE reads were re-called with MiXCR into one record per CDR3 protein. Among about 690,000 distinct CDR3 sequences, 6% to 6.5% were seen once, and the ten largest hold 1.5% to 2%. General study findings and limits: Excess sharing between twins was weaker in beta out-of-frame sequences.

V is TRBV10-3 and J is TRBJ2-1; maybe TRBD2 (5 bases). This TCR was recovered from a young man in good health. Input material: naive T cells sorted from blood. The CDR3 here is CATSSERVSYNEQFF. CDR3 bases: TGTGCCACCTCGTCGGAGAGGGTTTCCTACAATGAGCAGTTCTTC.